The clone carrying this TCR beta chain has more than one count but fewer than ten. Antigen: not known. TCRdb itself ran the PCR reads through MiXCR, one entry per CDR3 protein. The table lists tens of thousands of distinct CDR3 sequences, approximately 25% of them singletons. Sorted cells numbering about 19,000 to 1,000,000, with 10%, 30% or 50% RNA, yielded the naive CD8 libraries. The sorting of naive CD8 T cells used the CD8+CD4-CCR7+CD45RA+ phenotype. This specimen comes from a study of molecular identifiers for immune sequencing clone quantification. Overall study context: Replicates split RNA from roughly 21,000 or 96,000 naive CD8 cells five ways, and the researchers sequenced four portions.

Findings and limits, study-wide: Detecting spiked Jurkat TCR RNA from one cell among about a million naive cells was reportedly possible.

The V gene's germline CDR1 is SGHDN and CDR2 FVKESK. The V end was cut by 5 bases, the J end by 2 bases, with 10 bases between. The CDR3 is made up of 13 amino acids. This clonotype originated in a human donor in good health. Some libraries in this study had Jurkat cell RNA spiked in. Sequencing used naive CD8+ T cells from blood, with Jurkat cell RNA spiked in. Subset meaning: FACS-sorted CD8+CD4-CCR7+CD45RA+ naive T cells. The chain is built from TRBV14 and TRBJ2-7; a weak D match, TRBD1 (5 bases). As DNA, the CDR3 is TGTGCCAGCAGCAAAGGGGTTGCCTACGAGCAGTACTTC. It is translated as CASSKGVAYEQYF.